Reported below is one TCR beta chain. TCRdb re-derived calls from the 5' RACE reads in MiXCR, one entry per CDR3 protein. The sample shows roughly 290,000 distinct CDR3 sequences, less than 9% of them seen only once. The CDR3 spans 15 residues. With 2 bases removed from V and 8 bases from J, the gap between germline ends came to 15 bases. Germline CDR1 and CDR2: MNHEY and SVGAGI. This sample was taken from a study of identical twins. These sequences were also reported in another study, on yellow fever vaccine responses in identical twins.

The source is a woman in her late teens or twenties in good health. The gene calls are TRBV6-5 and TRBJ1-4; D is perhaps TRBD1 (6 bases). The specimen was memory (CD45RO+) T cells sorted from blood. DNA for the CDR3: TGTGCCAGCAGTTACGGGACAAGGGGAAACGAAAAACTGTTTTTT. Translation: CASSYGTRGNEKLFF.